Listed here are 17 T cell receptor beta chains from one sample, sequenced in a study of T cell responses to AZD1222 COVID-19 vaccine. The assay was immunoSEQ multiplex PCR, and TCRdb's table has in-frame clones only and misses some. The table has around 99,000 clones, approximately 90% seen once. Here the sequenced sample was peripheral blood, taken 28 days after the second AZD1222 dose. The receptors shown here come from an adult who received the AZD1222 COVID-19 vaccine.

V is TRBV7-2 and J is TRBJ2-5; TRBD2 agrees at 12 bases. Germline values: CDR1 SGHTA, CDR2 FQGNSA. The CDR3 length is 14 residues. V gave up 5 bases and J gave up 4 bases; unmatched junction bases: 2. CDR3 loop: CASSQTSGGETQYF. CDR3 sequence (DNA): TGTGCCAGCAGCCAGACTAGCGGGGGAGAGACCCAGTACTTC. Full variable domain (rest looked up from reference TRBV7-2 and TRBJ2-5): GAGVSQSPSNKVTEKGKDVELRCDPISGHTALYWYRQSLGQGLEFLIYFQGNSAPDKSGLPSDRFSAERTGGSVSTLTIQRTQQEDSAVYLCASSQTSGGETQYFGPGTRLLVL.

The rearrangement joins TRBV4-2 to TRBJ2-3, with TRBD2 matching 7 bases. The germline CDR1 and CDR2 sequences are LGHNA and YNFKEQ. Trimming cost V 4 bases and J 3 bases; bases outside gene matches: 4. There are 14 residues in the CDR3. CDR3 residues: CASSPRTRTDTQYF. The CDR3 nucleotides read TGTGCCAGCAGCCCCCGGACTAGAACAGATACGCAGTATTTT.

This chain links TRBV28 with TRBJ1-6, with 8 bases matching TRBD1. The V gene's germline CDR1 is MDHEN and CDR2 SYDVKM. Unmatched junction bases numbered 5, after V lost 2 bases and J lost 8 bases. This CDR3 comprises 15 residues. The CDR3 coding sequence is TGTGCCAGCAGTTTACCAGGGGGCTCTTATTCACCCCTCCACTTT. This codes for CASSLPGGSYSPLHF.

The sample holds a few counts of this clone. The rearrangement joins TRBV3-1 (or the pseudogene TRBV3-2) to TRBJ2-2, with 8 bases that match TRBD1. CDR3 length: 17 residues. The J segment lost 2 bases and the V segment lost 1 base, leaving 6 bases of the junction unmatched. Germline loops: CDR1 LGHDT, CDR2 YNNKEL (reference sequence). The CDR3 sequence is CASSQVGQGANTGELFF. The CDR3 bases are TGTGCCAGCAGCCAAGTAGGGCAGGGGGCAAACACCGGGGAGCTGTTTTTT.

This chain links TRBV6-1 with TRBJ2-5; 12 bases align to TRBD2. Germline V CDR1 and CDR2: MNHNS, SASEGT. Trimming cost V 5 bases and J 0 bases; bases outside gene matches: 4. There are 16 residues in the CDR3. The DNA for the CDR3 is TGTGCCAGCAGTCAAGGGACTAGCGGGCACCAAGAGACCCAGTACTTC. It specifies CASSQGTSGHQETQYF.

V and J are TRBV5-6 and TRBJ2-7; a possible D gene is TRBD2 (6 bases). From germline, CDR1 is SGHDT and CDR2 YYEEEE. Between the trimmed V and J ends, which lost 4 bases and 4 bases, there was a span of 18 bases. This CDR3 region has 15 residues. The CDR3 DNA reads TGTGCCAGCAGCCCCCGGTGGGGGGTTGCTTACGAGCAGTACTTC. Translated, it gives CASSPRWGVAYEQYF.

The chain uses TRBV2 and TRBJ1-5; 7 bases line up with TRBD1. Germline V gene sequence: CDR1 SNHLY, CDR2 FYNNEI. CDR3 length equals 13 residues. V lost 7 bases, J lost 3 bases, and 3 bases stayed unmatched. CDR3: CASNDRVNQPQHF. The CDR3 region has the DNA TGTGCCAGCAACGACAGGGTCAATCAGCCCCAGCATTTT.

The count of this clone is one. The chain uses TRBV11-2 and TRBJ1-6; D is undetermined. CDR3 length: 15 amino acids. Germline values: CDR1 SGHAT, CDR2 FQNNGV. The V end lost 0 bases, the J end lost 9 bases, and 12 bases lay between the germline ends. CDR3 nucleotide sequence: TGTGCCAGCAGCTTAGATAACGGGCGGGTTTCACCCCTCCACTTT. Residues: CASSLDNGRVSPLHF.

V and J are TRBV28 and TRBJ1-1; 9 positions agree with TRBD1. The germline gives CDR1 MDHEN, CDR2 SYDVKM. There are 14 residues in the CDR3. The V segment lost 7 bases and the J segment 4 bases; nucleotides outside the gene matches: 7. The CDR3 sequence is CASTRTGVVTEAFF. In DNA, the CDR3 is TGTGCCAGCACCAGGACAGGGGTGGTCACTGAAGCTTTCTTT.

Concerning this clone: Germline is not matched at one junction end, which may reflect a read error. The CDR3 protein is CSVGGQLNAEAFF. The CDR3 DNA reads TGCAGCGTTGGGGGACAGCTGAACGCTGAAGCTTTCTTT. This chain uses TRBV29-1 with TRBJ1-1; 7 nucleotides align to TRBD1. Germline V gene lookup returns CDR1 SQVTM and CDR2 ANQGSEA. This CDR3 contains 13 residues.

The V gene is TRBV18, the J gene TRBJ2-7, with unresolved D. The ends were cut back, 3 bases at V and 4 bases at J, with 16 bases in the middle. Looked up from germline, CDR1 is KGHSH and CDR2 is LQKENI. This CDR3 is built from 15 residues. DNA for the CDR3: TGTGCCAGCTCACCTCCGGCTGACCAATGGTACGAGCAGTACTTC. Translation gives CASSPPADQWYEQYF. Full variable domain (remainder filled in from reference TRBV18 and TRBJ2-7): NAGVMQNPRHLVRRRGQEARLRCSPMKGHSHVYWYRQLPEEGLKFMVYLQKENIIDESGMPKERFSAEFPKEGPSILRIQQVVRGDSAAYFCASSPPADQWYEQYFGPGTRLTVT.

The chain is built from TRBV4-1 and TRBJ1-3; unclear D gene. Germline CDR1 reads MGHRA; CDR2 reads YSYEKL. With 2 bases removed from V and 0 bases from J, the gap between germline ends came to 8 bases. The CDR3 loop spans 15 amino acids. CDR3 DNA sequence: TGCGCCAGCAGCCAACTTGCGGACTCTGGAAACACCATATATTTT. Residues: CASSQLADSGNTIYF.

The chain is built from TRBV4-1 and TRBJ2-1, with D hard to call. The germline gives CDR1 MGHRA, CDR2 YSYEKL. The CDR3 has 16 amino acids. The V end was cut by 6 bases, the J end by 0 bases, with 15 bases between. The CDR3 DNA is TGCGCCAGCAGACCAGTCGGCAGAACCTCCTACAATGAGCAGTTCTTC. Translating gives CASRPVGRTSYNEQFF.

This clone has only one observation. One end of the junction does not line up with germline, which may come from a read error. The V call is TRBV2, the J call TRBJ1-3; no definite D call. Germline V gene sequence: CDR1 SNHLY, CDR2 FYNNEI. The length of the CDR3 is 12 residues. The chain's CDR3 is CASSEDQSSKHF. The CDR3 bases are TGTGCCAGCAGTGAAGACCAGAGCTCCAAGCATTTT.

CDR3 DNA: TGTGCCAGCAGTTTCTTCTCCGCCTACGAGCAGTACTTC. Translating it yields CASSFFSAYEQYF. The chain has TRBV5-8 and TRBJ2-7; no definite D call. The CDR3 spans 13 residues. Germline V CDR1 and CDR2: SGHTS, YDEGEE. Deletions cut 5 bases from V and 2 bases from J, with 11 bases between.

The CDR3, as DNA: TGTGCCAGCAGCCCAGGACAGGGTGATCAGCCCCAGCATTTT. Its translation is CASSPGQGDQPQHF. The genes are TRBV7-9 and TRBJ1-5; 8 nucleotides agree with TRBD1. The CDR3 runs 14 residues. J lost 5 bases, V lost 5 bases, and 5 bases had no gene match. Germline V gene sequence: CDR1 SEHNR, CDR2 FQNEAQ (reference sequence).

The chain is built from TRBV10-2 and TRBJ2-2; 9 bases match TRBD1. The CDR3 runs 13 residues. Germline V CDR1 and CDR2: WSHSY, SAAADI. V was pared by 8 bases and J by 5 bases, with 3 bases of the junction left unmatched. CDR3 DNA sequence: TGCGCCAGCTACAGGGGGCGTACCGGGGAGCTGTTTTTT. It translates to CASYRGRTGELFF.